Listed below are T cell receptor beta chains from one sample, sequenced in a study of a mutant IDH1 vaccine in newly diagnosed glioma. Their specific antigens are unknown. Sequencing used immunoSEQ multiplex PCR; TCRdb keeps in-frame clones, though not all of them. The table records about 32,000 clones, roughly 80% of them present only once. Sequenced here: PBMCs, sampled from a glioma patient whose treatment included an IDH1 peptide vaccine. The receptors derive from a woman aged 18-35 years with glioma. CDR3s include the opening cysteine and the closing phenylalanine or tryptophan. The D gene is left open where the match is weak. Expanded clones are given a class, and other clones once, few, many or no size at all.

d_call: TRBD1; v_call: TRBV19; clone_size: once; j_call: TRBJ2-7; cdr3_aa: CASSIGGTVTYEQYF; cdr3_nt: TGTGCCAGTAGTATAGGTGGGACAGTGACCTACGAGCAGTACTTC
d_call: -; v_call: TRBV7-2; clone_size: -; j_call: TRBJ1-5; cdr3_aa: CASSQGGDQPQHF; cdr3_nt: TGTGCCAGCAGCCAAGGGGGGGATCAGCCCCAGCATTTT
d_call: -; v_call: TRBV19; clone_size: few; j_call: TRBJ1-1; cdr3_aa: CASSIGSQNTEAFF; cdr3_nt: TGTGCCAGTAGTATAGGTTCACAGAACACTGAAGCTTTCTTT
d_call: -; v_call: TRBV14; clone_size: few; j_call: TRBJ2-1; cdr3_aa: CASSPLTGSSYNEQFF; cdr3_nt: TGTGCCAGCAGCCCATTGACGGGAAGCTCCTACAATGAGCAGTTCTTC
d_call: TRBD1; v_call: TRBV19; clone_size: once; j_call: TRBJ2-3; cdr3_aa: CASSKTTGGTDTQYF; cdr3_nt: TGTGCCAGTAGTAAAACGACAGGGGGCACAGATACGCAGTATTTT
d_call: -; v_call: TRBV7-2; clone_size: -; j_call: TRBJ2-7; cdr3_aa: CASSLGPPTRALSEEQYF; cdr3_nt: TGTGCCAGCAGCTTAGGCCCCCCCACGAGGGCTTTATCGGAAGAGCAGTACTTC
d_call: TRBD1; v_call: TRBV9; clone_size: -; j_call: TRBJ1-1; cdr3_aa: CASSHGGTGSLSTEAFF; cdr3_nt: TGTGCCAGCAGCCACGGCGGGACAGGGTCGCTTAGCACTGAAGCTTTCTTT
d_call: -; v_call: TRBV6-6; clone_size: -; j_call: TRBJ1-1; cdr3_aa: CASIVTVKEAFF; cdr3_nt: TGTGCCAGTATAGTGACGGTGAAAGAAGCTTTCTTT
d_call: -; v_call: TRBV7-8; clone_size: -; j_call: TRBJ1-1; cdr3_aa: CASSLTGRMNTEAFF; cdr3_nt: TGTGCCAGCAGCCTCACCGGACGGATGAACACTGAAGCTTTCTTT
d_call: -; v_call: TRBV7-2; clone_size: -; j_call: TRBJ2-3; cdr3_aa: CASSLDLHTQYF; cdr3_nt: TGTGCCAGCAGCTTAGACCTACATACGCAGTATTTT
d_call: TRBD1; v_call: TRBV10-3; clone_size: -; j_call: TRBJ2-1; cdr3_aa: CAIRLDRGGYNEQFF; cdr3_nt: TGTGCCATCAGATTGGACAGGGGAGGGTACAATGAGCAGTTCTTC
d_call: -; v_call: TRBV5-1; clone_size: -; j_call: TRBJ2-7; cdr3_aa: CASSLGSTVYEQYF; cdr3_nt: TGCGCCAGCAGCTTGGGCTCGACTGTCTACGAGCAGTACTTC
d_call: -; v_call: TRBV30; clone_size: -; j_call: TRBJ2-5; cdr3_aa: CAWSNGDQETQYF; cdr3_nt: TGTGCCTGGAGTAACGGGGACCAAGAGACCCAGTACTTC
d_call: -; v_call: TRBV6-5; clone_size: -; j_call: TRBJ1-4; cdr3_aa: CASRTLATNEKLFF; cdr3_nt: TGTGCCAGCAGGACCCTTGCAACTAATGAAAAACTGTTTTTT
d_call: -; v_call: TRBV6-1; clone_size: -; j_call: TRBJ2-7; cdr3_aa: CASSEFMSAGSSYEQYF; cdr3_nt: TGTGCCAGCAGTGAATTTATGTCGGCAGGGAGCTCCTACGAGCAGTACTTC
d_call: TRBD2; v_call: TRBV4-1; clone_size: -; j_call: TRBJ2-2; cdr3_aa: CASSQRGGSLTGELFF; cdr3_nt: TGCGCCAGCAGCCAGCGGGGCGGGAGTCTCACCGGGGAGCTGTTTTTT
d_call: -; v_call: TRBV6-5; clone_size: -; j_call: TRBJ2-7; cdr3_aa: CASSYGDRLPYEQYF; cdr3_nt: TGTGCCAGCAGTTACGGTGACAGACTACCCTACGAGCAGTACTTC
d_call: -; v_call: TRBV30; clone_size: once; j_call: TRBJ2-2; cdr3_aa: CAWTGVRSAGELFF; cdr3_nt: TGTGCCTGGACAGGGGTGAGGAGCGCCGGGGAGCTGTTTTTT
d_call: -; v_call: TRBV2; clone_size: -; j_call: TRBJ1-1; cdr3_aa: CATHPAFF; cdr3_nt: TGTGCCACCCACCCGGCTTTCTTT
d_call: -; v_call: TRBV27; clone_size: -; j_call: TRBJ1-5; cdr3_aa: CASRRASNQPQHF; cdr3_nt: TGTGCCAGCAGACGTGCGAGCAATCAGCCCCAGCATTTT
d_call: -; v_call: TRBV5-1; clone_size: -; j_call: TRBJ2-3; cdr3_aa: CASRPSTDTQYF; cdr3_nt: TGCGCCAGCAGACCTAGCACAGATACGCAGTATTTT
d_call: -; v_call: TRBV7-2; clone_size: -; j_call: TRBJ1-1; cdr3_aa: CASSFAGQMNTEAFF; cdr3_nt: TGTGCCAGCAGCTTTGCAGGACAGATGAACACTGAAGCTTTCTTT
d_call: -; v_call: TRBV4-1; clone_size: -; j_call: TRBJ1-2; cdr3_aa: CASSPITGTTNYGYTF; cdr3_nt: TGCGCCAGCAGCCCAATTACCGGGACAACTAACTATGGCTACACCTTC
d_call: -; v_call: TRBV9; clone_size: few; j_call: TRBJ1-1; cdr3_aa: CASSVGGQDTEAFF; cdr3_nt: TGTGCCAGCAGCGTTGGGGGGCAAGACACTGAAGCTTTCTTT
d_call: -; v_call: TRBV6-5; clone_size: -; j_call: TRBJ2-7; cdr3_aa: CASSPPGYNEQYF; cdr3_nt: TGTGCCAGCAGCCCCCCGGGGTACAACGAGCAGTACTTC
d_call: TRBD1; v_call: TRBV10-3; clone_size: -; j_call: TRBJ2-3; cdr3_aa: CAISEGGQGFTDTQYF; cdr3_nt: TGTGCCATCAGTGAAGGGGGACAGGGATTCACAGATACGCAGTATTTT
d_call: TRBD1; v_call: TRBV19; clone_size: few; j_call: TRBJ1-1; cdr3_aa: CASYRGPTEAFF; cdr3_nt: TGTGCCAGCTACAGGGGGCCCACTGAAGCTTTCTTT
d_call: -; v_call: TRBV7-2; clone_size: -; j_call: TRBJ2-7; cdr3_aa: CASSLEVGNVYF; cdr3_nt: TGTGCCAGCAGCTTAGAGGTGGGGAACGTGTACTTC
d_call: -; v_call: TRBV7-3; clone_size: -; j_call: TRBJ1-5; cdr3_aa: CASSLTPWMGRWPQHF; cdr3_nt: TGTGCCAGCAGCTTAACTCCATGGATGGGCCGGTGGCCCCAGCATTTT
d_call: TRBD2; v_call: TRBV7-9; clone_size: -; j_call: TRBJ2-3; cdr3_aa: CASSPPSGGTKDTQYF; cdr3_nt: TGTGCCAGCAGCCCCCCTAGCGGGGGGACCAAGGATACGCAGTATTTT
d_call: -; v_call: TRBV5-8; clone_size: once; j_call: TRBJ2-5; cdr3_aa: CASSLVGRSYQETQYF; cdr3_nt: TGTGCCAGCAGCTTGGTTGGCAGATCCTACCAAGAGACCCAGTACTTC
d_call: TRBD1; v_call: TRBV19; clone_size: few; j_call: TRBJ2-5; cdr3_aa: CASSSRGPETQYF; cdr3_nt: TGTGCCAGTAGCAGCAGGGGGCCGGAGACCCAGTACTTC
d_call: -; v_call: TRBV6-5; clone_size: -; j_call: TRBJ1-1; cdr3_aa: CASREGVGEAFF; cdr3_nt: TGTGCCAGCAGGGAAGGGGTGGGTGAAGCTTTCTTT
d_call: TRBD1; v_call: TRBV7-2; clone_size: -; j_call: TRBJ1-2; cdr3_aa: CASSPRGQQHRDYGYTF; cdr3_nt: TGTGCCAGCAGCCCCCGGGGACAGCAACATAGAGACTATGGCTACACCTTC
d_call: -; v_call: TRBV6-4; clone_size: -; j_call: TRBJ2-5; cdr3_aa: CASSAGLWETQYF; cdr3_nt: TGTGCCAGCAGCGCCGGGCTTTGGGAGACCCAGTACTTC
d_call: -; v_call: TRBV7-9; clone_size: few; j_call: TRBJ1-5; cdr3_aa: CASSLGGQGSNQPQHF; cdr3_nt: TGTGCCAGCAGCTTGGGAGGGCAGGGAAGCAATCAGCCCCAGCATTTT
d_call: TRBD1; v_call: TRBV4-1; clone_size: -; j_call: TRBJ2-2; cdr3_aa: CASSQGDARGLAGELFF; cdr3_nt: TGCGCCAGCAGCCAAGGTGACGCCAGGGGGCTGGCCGGGGAGCTGTTTTTT
d_call: -; v_call: TRBV10-1; clone_size: -; j_call: TRBJ2-4; cdr3_aa: CASSVDRHENPYSKNIQYF; cdr3_nt: TGCGCCAGCAGTGTAGACAGGCATGAAAACCCCTACTCCAAAAACATTCAGTACTTC
d_call: TRBD2; v_call: TRBV7-2; clone_size: -; j_call: TRBJ2-3; cdr3_aa: CASSLGVGSGDPSLYF; cdr3_nt: TGTGCCAGCAGCTTAGGGGTCGGTAGCGGGGACCCTTCGTTGTATTTT
d_call: TRBD1; v_call: TRBV5-1; clone_size: -; j_call: TRBJ2-7; cdr3_aa: CASSPGQNLYEQYF; cdr3_nt: TGCGCCAGCAGCCCGGGACAGAACCTATACGAGCAGTACTTC
d_call: TRBD2; v_call: TRBV15; clone_size: -; j_call: TRBJ2-1; cdr3_aa: CATSSRLAGVPEQFF; cdr3_nt: TGTGCCACCAGCAGCCGACTAGCGGGAGTTCCTGAGCAGTTCTTC
d_call: -; v_call: TRBV9; clone_size: -; j_call: TRBJ1-2; cdr3_aa: CASSVQAGGNGYTF; cdr3_nt: TGTGCCAGCAGCGTTCAGGCCGGGGGTAATGGCTACACCTTC
d_call: TRBD1; v_call: TRBV18; clone_size: -; j_call: TRBJ1-6; cdr3_aa: CASSSGTANNSPLHF; cdr3_nt: TGTGCCAGCTCATCAGGGACAGCCAATAATTCACCCCTCCACTTT
d_call: -; v_call: TRBV6-4; clone_size: -; j_call: TRBJ2-5; cdr3_aa: CASSDNGETQYF; cdr3_nt: TGTGCCAGCAGTGACAACGGAGAGACCCAGTACTTC
d_call: TRBD1; v_call: TRBV2; clone_size: few; j_call: TRBJ1-4; cdr3_aa: CATWTGDNEKLFF; cdr3_nt: TGTGCCACCTGGACAGGGGATAATGAAAAACTGTTTTTT
d_call: -; v_call: TRBV28; clone_size: -; j_call: TRBJ1-5; cdr3_aa: CASTRDSYNQPQHF; cdr3_nt: TGTGCCAGCACCCGCGACAGCTACAATCAGCCCCAGCATTTT
d_call: -; v_call: TRBV18; clone_size: -; j_call: TRBJ2-3; cdr3_aa: CASSPAYTDTQYF; cdr3_nt: TGTGCCAGCTCACCAGCCTACACAGATACGCAGTATTTT
d_call: TRBD1; v_call: TRBV6-6; clone_size: -; j_call: TRBJ2-1; cdr3_aa: CASSWQGADNEQFF; cdr3_nt: TGTGCCAGCAGTTGGCAGGGGGCAGACAATGAGCAGTTCTTC
d_call: -; v_call: TRBV4-3; clone_size: -; j_call: TRBJ1-4; cdr3_aa: CASSQDAAYNEKLFF; cdr3_nt: TGCGCCAGCAGCCAAGATGCTGCCTATAATGAAAAACTGTTTTTT
d_call: TRBD2; v_call: TRBV19; clone_size: -; j_call: TRBJ2-1; cdr3_aa: CASSMAGSGRAPEQFF; cdr3_nt: TGTGCCAGTAGTATGGCGGGTAGCGGGAGGGCCCCTGAGCAGTTCTTC